A single TCR beta chain is shown here with its context. In its sample, this clonotype was seen many times. The target of this receptor is not known. No much larger clone exists at a distance of one base, and base qualities are not known. These data are taken from a study of regulatory T cells in long-lasting Graves disease (dated by TCRdb to the early 2020s). With respect to the entire study: In the newly diagnosed Graves' disease group, patients had been taking antithyroid drugs for less than 3 months. Patients with persistent Graves' disease were compared with patients with newly diagnosed Graves' disease using TCR sequencing and RNA sequencing of peripheral blood. A total of roughly 33 samples underwent TCR sequencing: some 13 from persistent and around 20 from newly diagnosed Graves' disease patients. The study was conducted in China and was registered as a clinical trial. What the work shows at the level of the full study, not this receptor alone: The authors acknowledged the small sample size as a limitation that may reduce accuracy. Patients with persistent disease shared more public clonotypes (around 2,500) than newly diagnosed patients did (approximately 970). Peripheral blood alone was examined, since thyroid tissue, which constituted the primary lesion, could not be accessed. Preferential use of TRBV28, TRBJ1-2 and TRBJ2-5 was observed in persistent disease, whereas TRBV20-1 and TRBJ2-1 were favored in newly diagnosed disease. Lower TCR Shannon entropy and fewer highly expanded clones were observed in persistent Graves' disease patients than in newly diagnosed patients, which suggested clonal expansion. Sequencing and analysis were restricted to the TCR beta chain.

The time point label corresponds to: newly diagnosed GD, antithyroid drugs for less than 3 months. For both TCR sequencing and RNA sequencing, RNA was extracted from PBMCs using TRIzol. The diagnosis of Graves' disease was made according to American Thyroid Association guidelines. Patients for the study were recruited at an endocrinology department in Xi'an, China. Each patient gave about 9.1 milliliters of peripheral blood, collected in an EDTA anticoagulant tube. Ficoll Paque Plus density gradient separation was used to isolate PBMCs, and no further T cell sorting was performed. An Agilent 2100 Bioanalyzer and agarose gel were used to check RNA quality, and a NanoDrop 2000 was used to measure RNA concentration. The library was obtained by multiplex PCR. Instrument on record: Illumina HiSeq 4000. TCR beta libraries were built with iRepertoire HTBI primers and Arm-PCR amplification of CDR3 regions. Before sequencing, the PCR products went through gel purification. Per the source publication's procedure: Gene usage analysis of CDR3 amino acid clonotypes used the 60 to 80 TRBV and approximately 13 TRBJ segments found across samples. Filtered high-quality paired reads were merged into contigs using COPE and FqMerger. Contigs were aligned with BLAST to IMGT TRBV, TRBD and TRBJ reference genes, and CDR3 was defined per IMGT. Clonotypes above 0.1% frequency were classified as highly expanded clones. Repertoire diversity was measured by Shannon entropy, and V-J evenness by the Gini coefficient. Public clonotypes were defined as clonotypes shared by more than one individual. TCRdb handled the public reads itself, with Q25 trimming in fastp and clone calling in MiXCR, and kept productive beta chains. When rows share a CDR3 protein, they turn into one entry using the most common DNA and genes. The V and J calls were not made by the authors but by TCRdb's processing. This sample lists roughly 420,000 distinct CDR3 sequences; around 15% were detected once. Together, the top ten hold around a fifth of the sample.

The germline V gene (reference sequence) provides CDR1 SEHNR and CDR2 FQNEAQ. Including the terminal cysteine and phenylalanine, the CDR3 comprises 16 residues. The entry retains the CDR3 DNA only, 48 bases that are in frame from base 1. Deletion took 4 bases off V and 3 bases off J, with a span of 19 bases between the germline ends. The starting material was peripheral blood mononuclear cells (PBMCs), obtained at new diagnosis, from a patient treated with antithyroid drugs. In this chain, TRBV7-9 is recombined with TRBJ2-7; no D gene is confidently identified. This TCR was recovered from a female donor with Graves disease. The sequenced DNA is TGTGCCAGCAGCTACCCTCCCGTGACGTCCGTCTACGAGCAGTACTTC. Its amino acids are CASSYPPVTSVYEQYF.